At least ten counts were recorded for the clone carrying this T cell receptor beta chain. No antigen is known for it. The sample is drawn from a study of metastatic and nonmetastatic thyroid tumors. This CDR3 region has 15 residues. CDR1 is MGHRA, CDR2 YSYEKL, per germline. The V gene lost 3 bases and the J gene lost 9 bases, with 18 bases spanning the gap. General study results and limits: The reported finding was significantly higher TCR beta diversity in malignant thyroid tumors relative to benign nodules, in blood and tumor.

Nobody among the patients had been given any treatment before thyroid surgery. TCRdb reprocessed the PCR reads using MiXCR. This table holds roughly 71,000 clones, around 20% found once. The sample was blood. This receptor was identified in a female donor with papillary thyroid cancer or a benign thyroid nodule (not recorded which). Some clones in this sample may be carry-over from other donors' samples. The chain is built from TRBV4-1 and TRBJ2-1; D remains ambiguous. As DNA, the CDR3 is TGCGCCAGCAGCCAGATACTTACACTGGGAAGTGAGCAGTTCTTC. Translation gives CASSQILTLGSEQFF.